The text below deals with one T cell receptor beta chain. No antigen is known for it. This CDR3 comprises 14 residues. Looked up from germline, CDR1 is LGHNT and CDR2 is FRNRAP. After removal of 6 bases from V and 7 bases from J, the junction contained 9 bases not matched to a gene. This specimen comes from a study of long-term antiretroviral therapy in people with HIV. Study-wide background: Samples from the earliest time points predate the 2015 immediate-ART recommendation by about a decade. General study results and limits: An increase in diversity followed ART, yet levels stayed below transplant donor controls.

Version v3.0 of the immunoSEQ assay ran at survey level. The table came from immunoSEQ multiplex PCR; TCRdb's copy has only in-frame clones and leaves some out. The sample shows approximately 29,000 clones, around four fifths of them seen only once. Sample: unsorted PBMCs, taken 1.5 years before starting antiretroviral therapy. The sequence was obtained from a young man with HIV. The V and J genes are TRBV12-5 and TRBJ2-7; 10 bases line up with TRBD2. The CDR3 nucleotides are TGTGCTAGTGGGCTAGCGGGGGTGCTTGAGGAGCAGTACTTC. Protein: CASGLAGVLEEQYF.